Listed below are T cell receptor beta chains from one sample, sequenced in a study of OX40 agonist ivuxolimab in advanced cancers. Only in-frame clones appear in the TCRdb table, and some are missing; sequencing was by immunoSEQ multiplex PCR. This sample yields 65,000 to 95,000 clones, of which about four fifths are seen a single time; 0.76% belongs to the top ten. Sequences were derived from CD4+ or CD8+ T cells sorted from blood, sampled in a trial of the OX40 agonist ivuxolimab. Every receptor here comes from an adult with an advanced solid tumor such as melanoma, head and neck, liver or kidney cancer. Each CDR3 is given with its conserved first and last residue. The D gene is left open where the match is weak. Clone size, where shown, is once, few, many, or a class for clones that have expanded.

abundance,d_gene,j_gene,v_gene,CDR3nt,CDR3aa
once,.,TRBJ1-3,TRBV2,TGTGCCGGACGGGAATCTGGAAACACCATATATTTT,CAGRESGNTIYF
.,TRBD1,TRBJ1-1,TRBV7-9,TGTGCCAGCAGCTTTACAGGGGCGGACACTGAAGCTTTCTTT,CASSFTGADTEAFF
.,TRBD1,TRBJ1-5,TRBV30,TGTGCCTGGAGTGGACAGGGTAGGCAGCCCCAGCATTTT,CAWSGQGRQPQHF
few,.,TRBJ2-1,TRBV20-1,TGCAGTGCTAGAGGGGATGAGCAGTTCTTC,CSARGDEQFF
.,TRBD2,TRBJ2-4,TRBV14,TGTGCCAGCAGCTTGGGACTAGCGGGAAAAAACATTCAGTACTTC,CASSLGLAGKNIQYF
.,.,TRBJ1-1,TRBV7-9,TGTGCCAGCAGCTTAGAGTCACAGCCAGAAGCTTTCTTT,CASSLESQPEAFF
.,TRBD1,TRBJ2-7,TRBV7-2,TGTGCCAGCAGCTTCCAACAGGGGGCGTTCTACGAGCAGTACTTC,CASSFQQGAFYEQYF
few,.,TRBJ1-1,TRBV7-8,TGTGCCAGCAGTTCGTCGTTAGGGATGAACACTGAAGCTTTCTTT,CASSSSLGMNTEAFF
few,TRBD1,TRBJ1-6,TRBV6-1,TGTGCCAGCAGTGAAGTGGGACAGTATAATTCACCCCTCCACTTT,CASSEVGQYNSPLHF
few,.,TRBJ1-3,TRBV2,TGTGCCGCCTCTGTTTACAGGGTGATGGCCGGAAACACCATATATTTT,CAASVYRVMAGNTIYF
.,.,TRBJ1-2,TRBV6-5,TGTGCCAGCAGCCATACCGCAGGGGCTGCTGGCTACACCTTC,CASSHTAGAAGYTF
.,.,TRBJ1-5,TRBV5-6,TGTGCCAGCAGCCGGACTCTGGGACAGCCCCAGCATTTT,CASSRTLGQPQHF
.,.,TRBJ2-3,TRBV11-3,TGTGCCAGCTCCCTCGGTTTCGCGCGCACAGATACGCAGTATTTT,CASSLGFARTDTQYF
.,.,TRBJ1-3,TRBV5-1,TGCGCCAGCAGCGAGGGGACTGGAAACACCATATATTTT,CASSEGTGNTIYF
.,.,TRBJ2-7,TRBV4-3,TGCGCCAGCAGCCACAGACGAGGGGACACCCGCTACGAGCAGTACTTC,CASSHRRGDTRYEQYF
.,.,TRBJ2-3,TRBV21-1,TGTGCCAGCAGCATACCAGTAGCGGGGGGTGGCACAGATACGCAGTATTTT,CASSIPVAGGGTDTQYF
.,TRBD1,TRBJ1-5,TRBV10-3,TGTGCCATCAGCGGGACAGGGAATCAGCCCCAGCATTTT,CAISGTGNQPQHF
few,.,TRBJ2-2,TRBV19,TGTGCCAGTAGTATAGCGAGGACCGGGGAGCTGTTTTTT,CASSIARTGELFF
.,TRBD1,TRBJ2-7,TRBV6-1,TGTGCCAGCAGTCCCAGACAGGGTGATTGGTACGAGCAGTACTTC,CASSPRQGDWYEQYF
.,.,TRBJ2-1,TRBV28,TGTGCCAGCAGTTTAGTAAGTGAGCAGTTCTTC,CASSLVSEQFF
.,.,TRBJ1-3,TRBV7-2,TGTGCCAGCAGCTCCGGTAACACCATATATTTT,CASSSGNTIYF
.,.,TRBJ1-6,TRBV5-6,TGTGCCAGCAGCGAATGGACCGTTAGCTCCTATAATTCACCCCTCCACTTT,CASSEWTVSSYNSPLHF
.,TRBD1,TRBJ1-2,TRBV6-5,TGTGCCAGCAGCTTGACAGGGTTCGATAACTATGGCTACACCTTC,CASSLTGFDNYGYTF
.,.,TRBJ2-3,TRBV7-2,TGTGCCGGCAGCTTATGGGGGAGCGACACAGATACGCAGTATTTT,CAGSLWGSDTDTQYF
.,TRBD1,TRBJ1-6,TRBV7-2,TGTGCCAGCAGCTCCGATAAGGGGGCAGGTAATTCACCCCTCCACTTT,CASSSDKGAGNSPLHF
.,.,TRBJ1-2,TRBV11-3,TGTGCCAGCAGCAAGGAGGGGGACCTCTATGGCTACACCTTC,CASSKEGDLYGYTF
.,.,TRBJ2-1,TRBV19,TGTGCCAGTAGTACGCGGGACACTAGGACTAGGGGCTACAATGAGCAGTTCTTC,CASSTRDTRTRGYNEQFF
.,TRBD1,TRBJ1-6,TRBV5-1,TGCGCCAGCAGCTTGGGACTCGACAGGGGAACTTCACCCCTCCACTTT,CASSLGLDRGTSPLHF
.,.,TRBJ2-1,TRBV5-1,TGCGCCAGCAGCTTGGCCGGCAGGGGGGCCTACAATGAGCAGTTCTTC,CASSLAGRGAYNEQFF
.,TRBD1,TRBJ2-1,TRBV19,TGTGCCACCGGACAGGGCCCCACTCAGGCCTATGAGCAGTTCTTC,CATGQGPTQAYEQFF
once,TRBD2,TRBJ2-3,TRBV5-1,TGCGCCAGCAGCCCCTCTCTTGCGGGAGCAACAGATACGCAGTATTTT,CASSPSLAGATDTQYF
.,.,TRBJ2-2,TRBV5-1,TGCGCCAGCAGCCCAGTTACAGCGAACACCGGGGAGCTGTTTTTT,CASSPVTANTGELFF
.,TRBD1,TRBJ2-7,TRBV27,TGTGCCAGCAGTCCCAGGGGGCTGGGCTCCTACGAGCAGTACTTC,CASSPRGLGSYEQYF
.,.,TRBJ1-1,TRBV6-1,TGTGCCAGCAGTGAAGGGAAACCGACTAATAGGAGGGTAACTGAAGCTTTCTTT,CASSEGKPTNRRVTEAFF
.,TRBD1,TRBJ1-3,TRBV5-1,TGCGCCAGCAGCTCACGGGGGACAGGCTCTGGAAACACCATATATTTT,CASSSRGTGSGNTIYF